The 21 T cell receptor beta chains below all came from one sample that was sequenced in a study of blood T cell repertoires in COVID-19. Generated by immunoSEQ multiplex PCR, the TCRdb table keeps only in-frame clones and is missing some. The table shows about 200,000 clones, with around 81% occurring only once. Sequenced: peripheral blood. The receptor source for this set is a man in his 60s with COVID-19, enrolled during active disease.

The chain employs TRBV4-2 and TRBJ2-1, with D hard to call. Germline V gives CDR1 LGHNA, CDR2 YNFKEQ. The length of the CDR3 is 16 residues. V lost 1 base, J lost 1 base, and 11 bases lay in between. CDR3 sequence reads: CASSQVGQASYNEQFF. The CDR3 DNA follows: TGTGCCAGCAGCCAAGTCGGCCAGGCTTCCTACAATGAGCAGTTCTTC.

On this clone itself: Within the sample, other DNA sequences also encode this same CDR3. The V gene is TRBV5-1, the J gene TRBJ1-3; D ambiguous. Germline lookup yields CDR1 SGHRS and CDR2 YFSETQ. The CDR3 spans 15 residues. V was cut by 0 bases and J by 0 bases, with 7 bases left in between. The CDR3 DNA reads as TGCGCCAGCAGCTTGGCGGCAGGCTCTGGAAACACCATATATTTT. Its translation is CASSLAAGSGNTIYF.

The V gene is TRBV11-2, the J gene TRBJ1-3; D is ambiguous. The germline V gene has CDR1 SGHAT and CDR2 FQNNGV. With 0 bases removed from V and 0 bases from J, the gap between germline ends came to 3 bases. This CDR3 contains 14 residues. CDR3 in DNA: TGTGCCAGCAGCTTAGACTTCTCTGGAAACACCATATATTTT. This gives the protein CASSLDFSGNTIYF.

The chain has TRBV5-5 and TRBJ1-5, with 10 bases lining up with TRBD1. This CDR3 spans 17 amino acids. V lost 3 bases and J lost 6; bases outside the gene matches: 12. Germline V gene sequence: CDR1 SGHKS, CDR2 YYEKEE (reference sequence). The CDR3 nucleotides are TGTGCCAGCAGCTCCGGGACAGGGGAACGGGTGCGTCAGCCCCAGCATTTT. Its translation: CASSSGTGERVRQPQHF.

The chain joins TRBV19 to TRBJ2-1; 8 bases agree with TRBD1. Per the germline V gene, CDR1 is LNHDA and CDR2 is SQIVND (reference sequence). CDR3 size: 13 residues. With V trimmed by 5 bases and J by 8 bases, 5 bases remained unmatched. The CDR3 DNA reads TGTGCCAGTAGTGCCGGACAGGGCTATGAGCAGTTCTTC. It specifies CASSAGQGYEQFF.

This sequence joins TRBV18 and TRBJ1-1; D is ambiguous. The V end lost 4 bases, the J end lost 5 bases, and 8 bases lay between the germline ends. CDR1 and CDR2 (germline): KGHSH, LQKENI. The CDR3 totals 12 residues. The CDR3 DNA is TGTGCCAGCTCACACCGGGAAACTGAAGCTTTCTTT. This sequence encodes CASSHRETEAFF.

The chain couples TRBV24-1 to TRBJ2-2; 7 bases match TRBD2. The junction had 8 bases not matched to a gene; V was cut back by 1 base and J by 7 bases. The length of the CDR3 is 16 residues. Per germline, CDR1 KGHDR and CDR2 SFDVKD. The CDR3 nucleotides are TGTGCCACCAGTGATTTCGGGAGGAGCGGGGTCGGGGAGCTGTTTTTT. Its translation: CATSDFGRSGVGELFF.

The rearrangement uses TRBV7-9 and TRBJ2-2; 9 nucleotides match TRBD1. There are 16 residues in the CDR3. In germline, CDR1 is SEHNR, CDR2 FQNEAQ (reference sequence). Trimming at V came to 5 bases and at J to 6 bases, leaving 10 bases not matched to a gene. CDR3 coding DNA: TGTGCCAGCAGCCCCTGGGACAGGGCGGATGCCGGGGAGCTGTTTTTT. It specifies CASSPWDRADAGELFF.

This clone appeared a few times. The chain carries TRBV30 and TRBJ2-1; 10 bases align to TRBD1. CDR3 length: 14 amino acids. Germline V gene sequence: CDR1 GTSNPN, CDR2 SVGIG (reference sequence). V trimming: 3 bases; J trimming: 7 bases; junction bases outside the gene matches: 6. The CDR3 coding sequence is TGTGCCTGGAGCCGGGGACAGGGGTCAAATGAGCAGTTCTTC. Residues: CAWSRGQGSNEQFF. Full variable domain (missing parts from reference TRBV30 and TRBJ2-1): SQTIHQWPATLVQPVGSPLSLECTVEGTSNPNLYWYRQAAGRGLQLLFYSVGIGQISSEVPQNLSASRPQDRQFILSSKKLLLSDSGFYLCAWSRGQGSNEQFFGPGTRLTVL.

CDR3 DNA: TGTGCCAGCAGCTTAGATTTTTGGACAGGGGGCGGGAGCACTGAAGCTTTCTTT. Translation gives CASSLDFWTGGGSTEAFF. This rearrangement joins TRBV7-8 to TRBJ1-1, with 11 bases fitting TRBD1. V gave up 1 base and J gave up 4 bases; unmatched junction bases: 11. This CDR3 is built from 18 residues. Germline V CDR1 and CDR2: SGHVS, FQNEAQ.

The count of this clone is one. Written as DNA, the CDR3 is TGTGCCATCCGACAGTATCTTAATTCACCCCTCCACTTT. It is translated as CAIRQYLNSPLHF. This rearrangement joins TRBV10-3 to TRBJ1-6, with a weak D call TRBD1 (5 bases). V was trimmed by 8 bases and J by 6 bases, leaving 11 bases between them. CDR1 is ENHRY, CDR2 SYGVKD, per germline. The CDR3 extends over 13 amino acids.

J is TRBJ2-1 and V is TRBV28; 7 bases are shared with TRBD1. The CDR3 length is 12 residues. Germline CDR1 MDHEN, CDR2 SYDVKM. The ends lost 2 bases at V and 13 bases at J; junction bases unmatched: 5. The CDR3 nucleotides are TGTGCCAGCAGTTTACGGACAGGTGAACAGTTCTTC. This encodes CASSLRTGEQFF.

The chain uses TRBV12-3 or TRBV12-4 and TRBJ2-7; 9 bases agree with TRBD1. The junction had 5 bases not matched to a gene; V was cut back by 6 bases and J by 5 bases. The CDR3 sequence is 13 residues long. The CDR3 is CASSRDRVNEQYF. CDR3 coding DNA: TGTGCCAGCAGCCGGGACAGGGTCAACGAGCAGTACTTC.

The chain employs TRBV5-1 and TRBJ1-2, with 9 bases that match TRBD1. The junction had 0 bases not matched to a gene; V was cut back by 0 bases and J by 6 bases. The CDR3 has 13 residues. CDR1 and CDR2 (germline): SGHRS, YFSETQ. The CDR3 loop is CASSLGTGDGYTF. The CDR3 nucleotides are TGCGCCAGCAGCTTGGGGACAGGGGATGGCTACACCTTC. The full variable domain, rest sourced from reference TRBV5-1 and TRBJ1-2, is KAGVTQTPRYLIKTRGQQVTLSCSPISGHRSVSWYQQTPGQGLQFLFEYFSETQRNKGNFPGRFSGRQFSNSRSEMNVSTLELGDSALYLCASSLGTGDGYTFGSGTRLTVV.

This chain's CDR3 is CASSPGTGGNSPLHF. Here the CDR3 DNA reads TGTGCCAGCAGCCCGGGGACAGGGGGAAACTCACCCCTCCACTTT. V usage is TRBV27 and J usage is TRBJ1-6; 11 positions agree with TRBD1. The CDR3 has 15 residues. V lost 6 bases and J lost 10; bases outside the gene matches: 8. The V gene's germline CDR1 is MNHEY and CDR2 SMNVEV (reference sequence).

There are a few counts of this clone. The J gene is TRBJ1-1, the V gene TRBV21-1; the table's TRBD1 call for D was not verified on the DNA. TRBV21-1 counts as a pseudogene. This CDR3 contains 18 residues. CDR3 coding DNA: TGTGCCAGCAGCAAAGGGGGCTACGACAGGGAATCCGACACTGAAGCTTTCTTT. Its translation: CASSKGGYDRESDTEAFF.

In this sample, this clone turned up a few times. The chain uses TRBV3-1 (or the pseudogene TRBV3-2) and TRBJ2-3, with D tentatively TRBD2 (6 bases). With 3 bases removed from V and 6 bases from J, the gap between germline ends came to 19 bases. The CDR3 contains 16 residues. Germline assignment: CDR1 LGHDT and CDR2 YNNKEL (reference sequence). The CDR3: CASSQAGTPQGDTQYF. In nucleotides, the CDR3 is TGTGCCAGCAGCCAGGCCGGGACTCCCCAGGGTGATACGCAGTATTTT.

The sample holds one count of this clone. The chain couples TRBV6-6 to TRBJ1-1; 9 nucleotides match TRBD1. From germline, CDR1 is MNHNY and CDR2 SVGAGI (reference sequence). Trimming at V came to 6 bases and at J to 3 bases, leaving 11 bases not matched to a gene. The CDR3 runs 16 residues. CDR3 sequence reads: CASSAPGQGAYTEAFF. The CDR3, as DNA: TGTGCCAGCAGCGCCCCGGGACAGGGAGCGTACACTGAAGCTTTCTTT.

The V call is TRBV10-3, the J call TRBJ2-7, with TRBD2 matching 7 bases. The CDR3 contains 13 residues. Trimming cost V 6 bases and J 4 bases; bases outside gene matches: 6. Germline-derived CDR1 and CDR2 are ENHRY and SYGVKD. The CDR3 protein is CAIRGGDFYEQYF. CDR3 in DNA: TGTGCCATCAGGGGGGGGGACTTTTACGAGCAGTACTTC.

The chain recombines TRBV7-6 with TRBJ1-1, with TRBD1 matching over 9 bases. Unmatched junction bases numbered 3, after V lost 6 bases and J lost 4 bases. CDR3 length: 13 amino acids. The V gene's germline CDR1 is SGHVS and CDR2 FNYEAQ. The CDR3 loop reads CASRRDRATEAFF. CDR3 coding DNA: TGTGCCAGCAGAAGGGACAGGGCCACTGAAGCTTTCTTT.

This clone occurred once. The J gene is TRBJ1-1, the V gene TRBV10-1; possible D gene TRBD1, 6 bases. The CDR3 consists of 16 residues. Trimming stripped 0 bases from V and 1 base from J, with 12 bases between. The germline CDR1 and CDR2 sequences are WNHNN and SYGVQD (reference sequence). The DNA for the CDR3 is TGCGCCAGCAGTGAGTCGAAAGGGGGTAAGAACACTGAAGCTTTCTTT. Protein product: CASSESKGGKNTEAFF.